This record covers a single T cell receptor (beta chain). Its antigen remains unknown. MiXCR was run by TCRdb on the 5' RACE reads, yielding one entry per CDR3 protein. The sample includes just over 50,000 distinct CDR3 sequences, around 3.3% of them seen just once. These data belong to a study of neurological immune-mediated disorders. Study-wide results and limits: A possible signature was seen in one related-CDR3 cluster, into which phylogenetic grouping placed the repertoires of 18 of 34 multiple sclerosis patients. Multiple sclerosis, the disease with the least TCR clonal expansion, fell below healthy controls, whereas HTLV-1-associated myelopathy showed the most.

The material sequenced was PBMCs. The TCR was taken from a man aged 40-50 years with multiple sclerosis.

The CDR3: CASSAQLAGGSETQYF. The CDR3 DNA is TGTGCCAGCAGTGCCCAACTAGCGGGGGGATCGGAGACCCAGTACTTC. The gene calls are TRBV6-6 and TRBJ2-5; 12 bases agree with TRBD2. With 5 bases clipped from V and 5 bases from J, the junction kept 9 bases outside the gene matches. CDR3 length equals 16 residues. Germline V gene data show CDR1 as MNHNY and CDR2 as SVGAGI (reference sequence).